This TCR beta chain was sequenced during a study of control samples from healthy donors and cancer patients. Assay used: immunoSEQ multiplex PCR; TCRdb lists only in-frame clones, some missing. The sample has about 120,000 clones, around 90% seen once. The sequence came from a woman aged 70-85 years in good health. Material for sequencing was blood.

This chain's CDR3 is CASRRGGGIQETQYF. CDR3 nucleotides: TGCGCCAGCAGGAGAGGTGGAGGGATACAAGAGACCCAGTACTTC. This chain uses TRBV5-1 with TRBJ2-5, with D possibly TRBD2 on 6 matching bases. The germline V gene encodes CDR1 SGHRS and CDR2 YFSETQ. The CDR3 totals 15 residues. The V and J ends lost 5 bases and 2 bases respectively, with 16 bases between them.